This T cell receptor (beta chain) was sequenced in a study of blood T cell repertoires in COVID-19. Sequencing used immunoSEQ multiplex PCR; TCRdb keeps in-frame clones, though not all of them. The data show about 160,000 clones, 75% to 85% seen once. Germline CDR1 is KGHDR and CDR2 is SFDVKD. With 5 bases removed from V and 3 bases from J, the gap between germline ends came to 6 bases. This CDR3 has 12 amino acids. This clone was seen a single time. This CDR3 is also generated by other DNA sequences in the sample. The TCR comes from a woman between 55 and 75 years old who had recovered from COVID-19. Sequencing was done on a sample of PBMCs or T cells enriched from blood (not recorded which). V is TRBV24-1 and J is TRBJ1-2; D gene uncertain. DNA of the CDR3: TGTGCCACCAGTGGAGGTGACTATGGCTACACCTTC. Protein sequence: CATSGGDYGYTF.